This TCR beta chain is drawn from a study of molecular identifiers for immune sequencing clone quantification. TCRdb re-analysed the PCR reads in MiXCR, keeping a single row per CDR3 protein. The top ten hold 0.75% to 0.8% of the sample, which has approximately 630,000 distinct CDR3 sequences, 25% seen once. This CDR3 contains 14 residues. V lost 7 bases to trimming and J lost 4 bases; unmatched junction nucleotides: 6. Naive CD8 T cell sorting was performed on the CD8+CD4-CCR7+CD45RA+ phenotype. The gene calls are TRBV12-3 or TRBV12-4 and TRBJ2-3; 9 bases match TRBD2. This TCR derives from a human donor in good health. Some libraries in this study had Jurkat cell RNA spiked in. Sample: naive CD8+ T cells from blood, with Jurkat cell RNA spiked in. Subset given: FACS-sorted CD8+CD4-CCR7+CD45RA+ naive T cells. The CDR3 DNA reads as TGTGCCAGCACCGGGGGGACTAGCTCAGATACGCAGTATTTT. This gives the protein CASTGGTSSDTQYF.